This T cell receptor beta chain was recorded in a study of T-cell memory formation after mild COVID-19. Across the study: Largely donor-specific sequence clusters came from a couple of donors.

This clonotype was found a few times. The CDR3 contains 17 residues. V was shortened by 5 bases and J by 6 bases, with 25 bases between the two germline ends. Germline V gene sequence: CDR1 MDHEN, CDR2 SYDVKM. A 5'RACE reaction primed in the constant segment made cDNA libraries of TCR alpha and TCR beta, and these carried sample barcodes and UMIs. TCRdb called the 5' RACE reads again in MiXCR, with one record for every CDR3 protein. Of approximately 450,000 distinct CDR3 sequences listed, 15% to 20% are singletons. The sample comprised PBMCs or a T cell subset sorted from them (not recorded which). The clonotype originates from an adult woman who had mild COVID-19 (a few samples of this study predate the infection). Cell type and time point are not known. The chain carries TRBV28 and TRBJ1-2, with D perhaps TRBD1 (6 bases). The CDR3 bases are TGTGCCAGCAGTCACCCTTACCGACAGGAAAGTAGAGATGGCTACACCTTC. It yields the protein CASSHPYRQESRDGYTF.